The 31 T cell receptor beta chains below all came from one sample that was sequenced in a study of T cells after yellow fever vaccination. TCRdb ran MiXCR on the 5' RACE reads and lists one entry per CDR3 protein. The sample comprises about 340,000 distinct CDR3 sequences, under 5% of which are singletons, and approximately 25% rests with the top ten. The input for sequencing was PBMCs, taken 5 days after the yellow fever booster vaccination. All receptors come from a man aged 18 to 30 who received the YFV17D yellow fever vaccine.

This clonotype was seen repeatedly, ten times or more. This chain links TRBV7-9 with TRBJ2-3; D possibly matches TRBD1 or TRBD2 (5 bases each). Germline CDR1 SEHNR, CDR2 FQNEAQ (reference sequence). Trimming shortened V by 5 bases and J by 7 bases, and 19 bases separated the two germline ends. The CDR3 is 15 residues long. The CDR3 DNA follows: TGTGCCAGCAGCCATACAGGACTCCGTTCGAATACGCAGTATTTT. Translation: CASSHTGLRSNTQYF.

This chain connects TRBV7-7 to TRBJ2-7, with TRBD1 matching over 10 bases. V trimming: 5 bases; J trimming: 8 bases; junction bases outside the gene matches: 12. This CDR3 has 15 amino acids. CDR1 SSHAT and CDR2 FNYEAQ come from the germline V gene (reference sequence). CDR3 sequence (DNA): TGTGCCAGCAGCGACACCGGGACAGGGGTCAATAAGCAGTACTTC. It codes for CASSDTGTGVNKQYF.

The sample holds many counts of this clonotype. The chain uses TRBV20-1 and TRBJ1-1; the match to TRBD1 covers 11 bases. Germline trimming cut 2 bases from V and 2 bases from J; bases unmatched to any gene: 1. Germline V lookup: CDR1 DFQATT, CDR2 SNEGSKA (reference sequence). The CDR3 length is 14 residues. The CDR3 DNA reads TGCAGTGCTAGAAGGACAGGGGGCAACACTGAAGCTTTCTTT. The encoded protein is CSARRTGGNTEAFF.

This clonotype was picked up many times. This chain uses TRBV4-1 with TRBJ1-6, with D possibly TRBD1 on 5 matching bases. This CDR3 has 17 residues. Germline V gene sequence: CDR1 MGHRA, CDR2 YSYEKL. Trimming shortened V by 2 bases and J by 5 bases, and 16 bases separated the two germline ends. CDR3 bases: TGCGCCAGCAGCCAACTAGACATGGGACTGAATAATTCACCCCTCCACTTT. This translates into CASSQLDMGLNNSPLHF.

The chain carries TRBV4-3 and TRBJ2-1, with D possibly matching TRBD1 (6 bases). The CDR3 contains 14 residues. Germline V gene data show CDR1 as LGHNA and CDR2 as YSLEER. Trimming took off 3 bases at V and 8 bases at J, with 14 bases between the two ends. The CDR3 reads CASSQENRVDEQFF. CDR3 DNA: TGCGCCAGCAGCCAGGAAAACAGGGTGGATGAGCAGTTCTTC.

This clonotype turned up a few times. The V call is TRBV5-1, the J call TRBJ2-7; D gene ambiguous. Trimming stripped 2 bases from V and 0 bases from J, with 12 bases between. In germline, CDR1 is SGHRS, CDR2 YFSETQ. The CDR3 totals 15 residues. CDR3 nucleotide sequence: TGCGCCAGCAGCTTTTTCGCAGGTAGCTCCTACGAGCAGTACTTC. Protein product: CASSFFAGSSYEQYF.

Of note for this clonotype: It is likely a read error, because the conserved phenylalanine at the end of the CDR3 is missing. The V and J genes are TRBV6-2 or TRBV6-3 and TRBJ1-5; D gene unclear. Trimming took 6 bases from V and 7 from J, leaving 13 bases between them. CDR1 is MNHEY and CDR2 is SVGEGT in the germline V gene. The CDR3 has 13 amino acids. The chain's CDR3 is CASSPIGLQPQHS. The CDR3 coding sequence is TGTGCCAGCAGCCCGATCGGTTTGCAGCCCCAGCATTCT.

V and J are TRBV3-1 and TRBJ1-3; no clear D gene. Trimming pared 2 bases from V and 3 bases from J, leaving 5 bases between. CDR1 is LGHDT and CDR2 is YNNKEL in the germline V gene (reference sequence). This CDR3 spans 13 amino acids. CDR3 coding DNA: TGTGCCAGCAGCCAACGGGGTGGAAACACCATATATTTT. Residues: CASSQRGGNTIYF.

J is TRBJ1-5 and V is TRBV5-1; D is ambiguous. The V gene lost 4 bases and the J gene lost 6 bases, with 14 bases spanning the gap. The germline V gene has CDR1 SGHRS and CDR2 YFSETQ. This CDR3 has 14 amino acids. The DNA for the CDR3 is TGCGCCAGCAGCCCCTTCGGGTCCGCTCAGCCCCAGCATTTT. Translating it yields CASSPFGSAQPQHF.

The chain combines TRBV18 with TRBJ2-5; D is uncertain. The V and J ends lost 0 bases and 2 bases respectively, with 10 bases between them. The germline V gene encodes CDR1 KGHSH and CDR2 LQKENI. The CDR3 spans 15 residues. The CDR3: CASSPPVGVQETQYF. CDR3 bases: TGTGCCAGCTCACCACCGGTAGGAGTTCAAGAGACCCAGTACTTC.

The chain combines TRBV12-3 or TRBV12-4 with TRBJ2-2; TRBD1 agrees at 9 bases. The V and J ends lost 5 bases and 5 bases, in that order; junction bases with no gene match: 6. CDR3 length: 15 amino acids. CDR3 nucleotide sequence: TGTGCCAGCAGTCCCCGGGACAGGGAAACCGGGGAGCTGTTTTTT. It encodes CASSPRDRETGELFF.

The sample holds a few counts of this clonotype. The gene calls are TRBV5-6 and TRBJ2-1; D not resolved. The CDR3 consists of 16 residues. The V end lost 0 bases, the J end lost 4 bases, and 14 bases lay between the germline ends. Germline CDR1 and CDR2: SGHDT and YYEEEE. In DNA, the CDR3 is TGTGCCAGCAGCTTGGCCCTAGTCGAAGCTTACAATGAGCAGTTCTTC. Translated: CASSLALVEAYNEQFF.

The CDR3 sequence: CSVIRTGMTDNEQFF. CDR3 nucleotides: TGCAGTGTTATTAGGACAGGCATGACGGACAATGAGCAGTTCTTC. The chain has TRBV20-1 and TRBJ2-1, with 7 bases aligning to TRBD1. In germline, CDR1 is DFQATT, CDR2 SNEGSKA (reference sequence). The length of the CDR3 is 15 residues. J was trimmed by 5 bases and V by 7 bases; bases with no gene match: 14.

This clonotype was counted at least ten times. The rearrangement joins TRBV7-2 to TRBJ1-2, with D unresolved. Germline V lookup: CDR1 SGHTA, CDR2 FQGNSA. Trimming left V 5 bases short and J 4 bases short, with 11 bases between. The CDR3 sequence is 13 residues long. The CDR3 loop reads CASSIPGSYGYTF. CDR3 sequence (DNA): TGTGCCAGCAGCATCCCCGGTAGCTATGGCTACACCTTC.

This chain joins TRBV12-3 or TRBV12-4 and TRBJ2-6; no firm D call. Trimming shortened V by 4 bases and J by 2 bases, and 9 bases separated the two germline ends. This CDR3 contains 15 residues. The CDR3 is CASSSVETGANVLTF. CDR3 nucleotide sequence: TGTGCCAGCAGTTCGGTAGAGACTGGGGCCAACGTCCTGACTTTC.

This clonotype has a count of ten or more. This sequence joins TRBV7-8 and TRBJ1-5; 9 nucleotides match TRBD1. CDR3 size: 16 residues. CDR1 is SGHVS and CDR2 is FQNEAQ in the germline V gene. V lost 1 base and J lost 7; bases outside the gene matches: 8. The CDR3 sequence: CASSLVGGQGGQPQHF. The CDR3 DNA reads TGTGCCAGCAGCTTAGTGGGGGGACAGGGCGGCCAGCCCCAGCATTTT.

The CDR3 nucleotides read TGTGCCAGCAGCTTAGACGGGGATCACACTGAAGCTTTCTTT. Translation: CASSLDGDHTEAFF. V usage is TRBV7-3 and J usage is TRBJ1-1; D is ambiguous. V gave up 2 bases and J gave up 3 bases, with 10 bases separating them. The CDR3 sequence is 14 residues long. Germline CDR1 reads SGHTA; CDR2 reads FQGTGA.

CDR3 protein: CASSLVGQGANEQFF. DNA of the CDR3: TGTGCCAGTAGTCTAGTAGGACAGGGGGCAAATGAGCAGTTCTTC. The rearrangement links TRBV19 to TRBJ2-1; 11 bases are shared with TRBD1. The V gene end was trimmed by 5 bases and the J gene end by 7 bases; junction bases not matched to a gene: 7. Germline assignment: CDR1 LNHDA and CDR2 SQIVND (reference sequence). The CDR3 sequence is 15 residues long.

This clonotype occurred a few times. This chain connects TRBV20-1 to TRBJ2-1; no clear D. The CDR3 is 12 amino acids. The V end lost 1 base, the J end lost 7 bases, and 8 bases lay between the germline ends. Germline CDR1 and CDR2: DFQATT and SNEGSKA (reference sequence). The CDR3 coding sequence is TGCAGTGCTAGAGTCCGAGCTAATGAGCAGTTCTTC. It encodes CSARVRANEQFF.

The rearrangement uses TRBV30 and TRBJ2-3, with D unclear. The CDR3 covers 14 residues. V gave up 4 bases and J gave up 3 bases, with 14 bases separating them. Germline values: CDR1 GTSNPN, CDR2 SVGIG (reference sequence). The CDR3 nucleotides read TGTGCCTGGAAGTTAGGCCAACCGACAGATACGCAGTATTTT. It specifies CAWKLGQPTDTQYF.

This sequence joins TRBV4-3 and TRBJ2-5; 9 bases agree with TRBD1. V was clipped by 3 bases and J by 7 bases; unmatched bases: 6. The CDR3 is 14 residues long. Germline V gene sequence: CDR1 LGHNA, CDR2 YSLEER. The CDR3 nucleotides are TGCGCCAGCAGCCACCGACAGGGGGAAGGGACCCAGTACTTC. Amino acid sequence: CASSHRQGEGTQYF.

The rearrangement joins TRBV7-2 to TRBJ1-5; 8 bases map to TRBD1. Losses at the gene ends were 5 bases for V and 4 bases for J; bases not matched to a gene: 7. CDR1 is SGHTA, CDR2 FQGNSA, per germline. The CDR3 is 15 residues long. CDR3 coding DNA: TGTGCCAGCAGCCCCTCAGGGGGCTTAAATCAGCCCCAGCATTTT. It is translated as CASSPSGGLNQPQHF.

This clonotype came up a few times. The gene calls are TRBV7-2 and TRBJ2-3; D is uncertain. The V gene lost 2 bases and the J gene lost 0 bases, with 12 bases spanning the gap. This CDR3 is built from 16 residues. Germline values: CDR1 SGHTA, CDR2 FQGNSA. DNA of the CDR3: TGTGCCAGCAGCTTATTTAGTTCTAGAAGCACAGATACGCAGTATTTT. Translated, it gives CASSLFSSRSTDTQYF.

The sample holds many counts of this clonotype. The J gene is TRBJ2-3, the V gene TRBV4-2, with D possibly being TRBD2 (5 bases). The V gene's germline CDR1 is LGHNA and CDR2 YNFKEQ. The germline V and J ends were trimmed by 0 bases and 3 bases, with 10 bases remaining between them. The CDR3 has 15 residues. The CDR3 DNA reads as TGTGCCAGCAGCCAAGAGCCAGGAGGTACAGATACGCAGTATTTT. It is translated as CASSQEPGGTDTQYF.

The chain has TRBV7-2 and TRBJ1-1; unclear D gene. The CDR3 loop spans 14 amino acids. Germline V lookup: CDR1 SGHTA, CDR2 FQGNSA. Trimming cost V 0 bases and J 5 bases, with 10 bases left between them. CDR3 sequence: CASSLALRETEAFF. CDR3 nucleotide sequence: TGTGCCAGCAGCTTAGCGCTGAGGGAAACTGAAGCTTTCTTT.

This clonotype was picked up a small number of times. This chain links TRBV18 with TRBJ1-2; no firm D call. V lost 5 bases, J lost 8 bases, and 18 bases lay in between. The CDR3 has 14 amino acids. In germline, CDR1 is KGHSH, CDR2 LQKENI. The CDR3 loop reads CASSKSEVEGGYTF. As DNA, the CDR3 is TGTGCCAGCTCAAAAAGCGAGGTGGAGGGAGGCTACACCTTC.

This clonotype was found a few times. The CDR3 DNA sequence: TGTGCCAGCAGTTACTCGGCTAGCGGGGTGTCCGGGGAGCTGTTTTTT. This sequence encodes CASSYSASGVSGELFF. V usage is TRBV6-5 and J usage is TRBJ2-2; the match to TRBD2 covers 9 bases. V lost 0 bases, J lost 6 bases, and 5 bases stayed unmatched. The CDR3 loop spans 16 amino acids. Germline CDR1 and CDR2: MNHEY and SVGAGI.

This clonotype was picked up a small number of times. This sequence joins TRBV4-1 and TRBJ2-3; 7 nucleotides agree with TRBD2. The CDR3 has 17 amino acids. Germline V lookup: CDR1 MGHRA, CDR2 YSYEKL. The ends lost 1 base at V and 2 bases at J; junction bases unmatched: 9. The CDR3 DNA reads as TGCGCCAGCAGCCAAGTCGAAGGGCGGGGGACCACAGATACGCAGTATTTT. This gives the protein CASSQVEGRGTTDTQYF.

This clonotype has more than one count but fewer than ten. This chain uses TRBV24-1 with TRBJ2-2; D is unclear. Trimming left V 5 bases short and J 0 bases short, with 9 bases between. This CDR3 contains 15 residues. CDR1 KGHDR and CDR2 SFDVKD come from the germline V gene. The CDR3, as DNA: TGTGCCACCAGTGGGGGATACTCGAACACCGGGGAGCTGTTTTTT. It specifies CATSGGYSNTGELFF.

In its sample, this clonotype was seen many times. The chain couples TRBV28 to TRBJ2-1; D may be TRBD1 (6 bases). The CDR3 extends over 14 amino acids. CDR1 is MDHEN and CDR2 is SYDVKM in the germline V gene. The V end lost 3 bases, the J end lost 4 bases, and 10 bases lay between the germline ends. The CDR3 DNA reads as TGTGCCAGCAGTTTGGTAGGGGGTTACAATGAGCAGTTCTTC. Translation: CASSLVGGYNEQFF.

The CDR3 coding sequence is TGCAGTGCTACTGCACGCGTGGGGGACCGCCATGAGCAGTTCTTC. As protein: CSATARVGDRHEQFF. The chain uses TRBV20-1 and TRBJ2-1; the D call may be TRBD1 or TRBD2 (5 bases each). V was cut by 4 bases and J by 8 bases, with 21 bases left in between. Germline CDR1 DFQATT, CDR2 SNEGSKA (reference sequence). The CDR3 runs 15 residues.